The 7 T cell receptor beta chains below were found in one sample sequenced in a study of T cell clones after liver transplantation. Sequenced by immunoSEQ multiplex PCR; TCRdb stores in-frame clones only, minus some. The repertoire consists of 15,000 to 20,000 clones, with about 84% occurring once and the leading ten covering about a third. The sequencing here drew on CD8+ T cells from blood, taken less than 50 months after liver transplant. The receptors stem from a human patient who received a liver transplant. The graft donor may have contributed some T cells.

The CDR3: CASSFAGRGYEQYF. DNA for the CDR3: TGTGCCAGCAGCTTTGCAGGGAGAGGCTACGAGCAGTACTTC. V usage is TRBV7-2 and J usage is TRBJ2-7; the D call may be TRBD1 or TRBD2 (5 bases each). CDR3 length: 14 amino acids. Germline V CDR1 and CDR2: SGHTA, FQGNSA. Trimming shortened V by 3 bases and J by 3 bases, and 12 bases separated the two germline ends.

In DNA, the CDR3 is TGTGCCAGCAGCTTTTTTTTCCCCTCATCGCGGGATGACGTGGTGCAGTACTTC. It codes for CASSFFFPSSRDDVVQYF. The chain uses TRBV5-6 and TRBJ2-7, with D possibly being TRBD2 (6 bases). Trimming left V 2 bases short and J 9 bases short, with 30 bases between. The CDR3 extends over 18 amino acids. CDR1 and CDR2 from the germline V gene are SGHDT and YYEEEE.

This clone came up many times. The chain is built from TRBV5-5 and TRBJ2-7; D may be TRBD2 (6 bases). In germline, CDR1 is SGHKS, CDR2 YYEKEE (reference sequence). V was trimmed by 1 base and J by 6 bases, leaving 11 bases between them. The CDR3 contains 13 residues. The CDR3 DNA follows: TGTGCCAGCAGCTTGATTTCGGGAGTCGAGCAGTACTTC. It encodes CASSLISGVEQYF.

V is TRBV19 and J is TRBJ1-3; 9 nucleotides agree with TRBD1. Germline V gives CDR1 LNHDA, CDR2 SQIVND (reference sequence). The CDR3 runs 15 residues. With V trimmed by 5 bases and J by 5 bases, 7 bases remained unmatched. The CDR3, as DNA: TGTGCCAGTAGTCCGACCGGGACAGGGAGAAACACCATATATTTT. This codes for CASSPTGTGRNTIYF.

The gene calls are TRBV9 and TRBJ1-4; 9 positions match TRBD1. CDR1 and CDR2 from the germline V gene are SGDLS and YYNGEE. The ends lost 2 bases at V and 2 bases at J; junction bases unmatched: 1. The CDR3 extends over 15 amino acids. This CDR3 reads CASSVTGGTNEKLFF. The CDR3 DNA sequence: TGTGCCAGCAGCGTTACAGGGGGCACTAATGAAAAACTGTTTTTT.

The chain recombines TRBV19 with TRBJ2-2; no reliable D call. This CDR3 contains 13 residues. CDR1 is LNHDA, CDR2 SQIVND, per germline (reference sequence). Trimming took 6 bases from V and 4 from J, leaving 9 bases between them. In nucleotides, the CDR3 is TGTGCCAGTAGCGCAGGAGCCACCGGGGAGCTGTTTTTT. Its protein is CASSAGATGELFF.

The chain uses TRBV7-2 and TRBJ2-5, with 8 positions matching TRBD1. Losses at the gene ends were 1 base for V and 1 base for J; bases not matched to a gene: 14. The length of the CDR3 is 19 residues. Germline CDR1 SGHTA, CDR2 FQGNSA. CDR3 protein: CASSLEGYITGGIQETQYF. DNA of the CDR3: TGTGCCAGCAGCTTAGAGGGGTATATCACAGGGGGTATCCAAGAGACCCAGTACTTC.